The 19 T cell receptor beta chains presented below share a single source sample, sequenced in a study of Ad26.COV2.S vaccination and SARS-CoV-2 variants. This table comes from immunoSEQ multiplex PCR, and its TCRdb copy is limited to in-frame clones, with some not included. The repertoire consists of around 380,000 clones, with 75% to 90% occurring once and the leading ten covering under 4%. Treatment noted: roughly 20 received Ad26.COV2.S at low or high dose, single or two shots; a few received placebo; per-sample allocation not given. Each sample was drawn 63 days after the first injection (of vaccine or placebo). The source material was peripheral blood, sampled in a trial of Ad26.COV2.S vaccine versus placebo. Receptor source: a person between 18 and 60 years old who received the Ad26.COV2.S COVID-19 vaccine or a placebo.

The gene calls are TRBV19 and TRBJ1-2; 10 nucleotides match TRBD1. The CDR3 spans 15 residues. The germline CDR1 and CDR2 sequences are LNHDA and SQIVND (reference sequence). Trimming at V came to 7 bases and at J to 5 bases, leaving 10 bases not matched to a gene. CDR3 DNA sequence: TGTGCCAGTACAGGGAGACAGGGGGCGTTGTATGGCTACACCTTC. Translation: CASTGRQGALYGYTF.

CDR3 amino acids: CSASQRNTEAFF. Here the CDR3 DNA reads TGCAGTGCTAGTCAGCGCAACACTGAAGCTTTCTTT. This sequence joins TRBV20-1 and TRBJ1-1, with D unresolved. The CDR3 runs to 12 residues. The germline V gene has CDR1 DFQATT and CDR2 SNEGSKA (reference sequence). The V end was cut by 3 bases, the J end by 2 bases, with 7 bases between.

The V and J genes are TRBV28 and TRBJ1-1, with TRBD1 as a possible D gene (6 bases). CDR1 MDHEN and CDR2 SYDVKM come from the germline V gene. The CDR3 spans 15 residues. V was shortened by 8 bases and J by 0 bases, with 16 bases between the two germline ends. The CDR3 nucleotides are TGTGCCAGCCGAGGTAGGGGGGAAATGAACACTGAAGCTTTCTTT. This translates into CASRGRGEMNTEAFF.

This clone was observed once. This chain links TRBV5-8 with TRBJ2-6; TRBD1 aligns across 10 bases. The V segment lost 4 bases and the J segment 0 bases; nucleotides outside the gene matches: 7. Germline V gene sequence: CDR1 SGHTS, CDR2 YDEGEE. The CDR3 totals 18 residues. CDR3 loop: CASSKGQGRSSGANVLTF. CDR3 sequence (DNA): TGTGCCAGCAGCAAGGGACAGGGGAGATCCTCTGGGGCCAACGTCCTGACTTTC.

This chain joins TRBV7-2 and TRBJ1-6, with 7 bases aligning to TRBD1. Germline V gene sequence: CDR1 SGHTA, CDR2 FQGNSA. The CDR3 length is 15 residues. V dropped 5 bases and J dropped 3; count of bases not matched to a gene: 4. CDR3 nucleotide sequence: TGTGCCAGCAGCATCCGGGACAGCTATAATTCACCCCTCCACTTT. This sequence encodes CASSIRDSYNSPLHF.

This clone was seen a handful of times. The rearrangement uses TRBV7-8 and TRBJ1-3; no firm D call. The CDR3 runs 16 residues. Trimming pared 0 bases from V and 0 bases from J, leaving 9 bases between. Germline loops: CDR1 SGHVS, CDR2 FQNEAQ. The CDR3 sequence is CASSLAYGDSGNTIYF. The CDR3 region has the DNA TGTGCCAGCAGCTTAGCGTACGGGGACTCTGGAAACACCATATATTTT.

This chain uses TRBV4-2 with TRBJ1-1; perhaps TRBD1 as D (6 bases). V lost 1 base, J lost 5 bases, and 11 bases lay in between. Germline CDR1 LGHNA, CDR2 YNFKEQ. The CDR3 spans 14 residues. The CDR3 nucleotides are TGTGCCAGCAGCCAAGCACAGGGAGGGACTGAAGCTTTCTTT. It translates to CASSQAQGGTEAFF.

This clone has just one count. This chain connects TRBV7-2 to TRBJ1-5, with 8 bases fitting TRBD1. J gave up 2 bases and V 2 bases, and 2 bases lay outside the gene matches. Germline CDR1 is SGHTA and CDR2 is FQGNSA. The CDR3 covers 15 residues. The CDR3 nucleotides read TGTGCCAGCAGCTTACAGGGGGCGGGCAATCAGCCCCAGCATTTT. Its protein is CASSLQGAGNQPQHF.

The chain recombines TRBV25-1 with TRBJ1-1; 7 positions match TRBD1. V shed 9 bases, J shed 1 base, and the junction held 8 bases outside the gene matches. The V gene's germline CDR1 is MGHDK and CDR2 SYGVNS. This CDR3 comprises 14 residues. CDR3 residues: CASRGQGGNTEAFF. Here the CDR3 DNA reads TGTGCCAGTCGAGGCCAGGGGGGGAACACTGAAGCTTTCTTT.

This clone was recorded a few times. This rearrangement joins TRBV5-1 to TRBJ2-2, with D tentatively TRBD1 or TRBD2 (5 bases each). The CDR3 loop spans 14 amino acids. V was pared by 0 bases and J by 7 bases, with 10 bases between. Germline V gene data show CDR1 as SGHRS and CDR2 as YFSETQ. The CDR3 DNA is TGCGCCAGCAGCTTGGGAGGGGCGAGCGGGGAGCTGTTTTTT. Protein: CASSLGGASGELFF.

CDR3 bases: TGTGCCAGCAAAATAGGGGGGGCCTACGAGCAGTACTTC. It specifies CASKIGGAYEQYF. The chain links TRBV5-4 to TRBJ2-7; a possible D gene is TRBD2 (7 bases). Trimming stripped 6 bases from V and 2 bases from J, with 12 bases between. Germline V gives CDR1 SGHNT, CDR2 YYREEE (reference sequence). The length of the CDR3 is 13 residues.

The V and J genes are TRBV14 and TRBJ2-1, with 8 positions matching TRBD1. Germline lookup yields CDR1 SGHDN and CDR2 FVKESK. V shed 3 bases and J 11 bases; nucleotides not matched to a gene: 9. The CDR3 contains 14 residues. CDR3 region: CASSQNLQGAKQFF. The CDR3 DNA reads TGTGCCAGCAGCCAGAACCTCCAGGGGGCTAAGCAGTTCTTC.

This clone appeared a few times. The chain has TRBV4-2 and TRBJ1-6; maybe TRBD1 (5 bases). There are 15 residues in the CDR3. V lost 3 bases, J lost 11 bases, and 17 bases lay in between. Per germline, CDR1 LGHNA and CDR2 YNFKEQ. For the CDR3, the DNA is TGTGCCAGCAGCCACCGTTTAGGGGAGTGGACACCCCTCCACTTT. Encoded protein: CASSHRLGEWTPLHF.

The gene calls are TRBV7-2 and TRBJ1-2; D possibly corresponds to TRBD1 (6 bases). CDR1 SGHTA and CDR2 FQGNSA come from the germline V gene. The CDR3 sequence is 14 residues long. Trimming took 3 bases from V and 5 from J, leaving 13 bases between them. CDR3 loop: CASSFYRVGYGYTF. The CDR3 DNA sequence: TGTGCCAGCAGCTTTTACAGGGTGGGGTATGGCTACACCTTC.

The genes are TRBV3-1 (or the pseudogene TRBV3-2) and TRBJ1-1; 7 positions match TRBD1. Germline CDR1 LGHDT, CDR2 YNNKEL (reference sequence). The CDR3 sequence is 15 residues long. The J segment lost 0 bases and the V segment lost 5 bases, leaving 6 bases of the junction unmatched. The CDR3 DNA follows: TGTGCCAGCAGCTTCTCTGACAGGGTGAACACTGAAGCTTTCTTT. This encodes CASSFSDRVNTEAFF.

This sequence joins TRBV7-8 and TRBJ2-7; possible D gene TRBD2, 6 bases. The CDR3 loop spans 13 amino acids. The germline V and J ends were trimmed by 7 bases and 5 bases, with 15 bases remaining between them. Germline values: CDR1 SGHVS, CDR2 FQNEAQ. Here the CDR3 reads CASTPGEGDEQYF. CDR3 bases: TGTGCCAGCACCCCGGGGGAAGGCGACGAGCAGTACTTC.

CDR3 in DNA: TGTGCCAGCAGCCCCGGGGTGTGGGAGGATGGCTACACCTTC. Translation gives CASSPGVWEDGYTF. The chain uses TRBV6-5 and TRBJ1-2; no reliable D call. The V end was cut by 6 bases, the J end by 6 bases, with 17 bases between. From germline, CDR1 is MNHEY and CDR2 SVGAGI. The CDR3 consists of 14 residues.

V usage is TRBV4-1 and J usage is TRBJ2-6; D is undetermined. This CDR3 is built from 15 residues. From germline, CDR1 is MGHRA and CDR2 YSYEKL. The germline V and J ends were trimmed by 0 bases and 0 bases, with 3 bases remaining between them. Here the CDR3 reads CASSQDPSGANVLTF. The CDR3 region has the DNA TGCGCCAGCAGCCAAGATCCCTCTGGGGCCAACGTCCTGACTTTC.

V and J are TRBV4-3 and TRBJ2-7; D gene uncertain. V lost 2 bases to trimming and J lost 2 bases, with 7 bases between them. CDR1 is LGHNA and CDR2 is YSLEER in the germline V gene. The CDR3 runs to 13 residues. CDR3 DNA: TGCGCCAGCAGCCAAAGGCTCACCTACGAGCAGTACTTC. Its protein is CASSQRLTYEQYF.